A single sample is the source of the 13 T cell receptor beta chains below, sequenced in a study of regulatory T cells in long-lasting Graves disease. Researchers made TCR beta libraries by using iRepertoire HTBI primers and running Arm-PCR on CDR3 regions. TCRdb reprocessed the multiplex PCR reads via MiXCR and lists one record per CDR3 protein. Here the sample spans hundreds of thousands of distinct CDR3 sequences, about 32% being singletons. The time point was: persistent/refractory GD, antithyroid drugs over 5 years with positive TRAb. The TCR library was prepared using RNA isolated from PBMCs. The sequences come from peripheral blood mononuclear cells (PBMCs), collected when the disease was refractory, from a patient treated with antithyroid drugs. The receptors here all came from a female donor with Graves disease.

The chain combines TRBV20-1 with TRBJ1-5, with a possible D match to TRBD1 (5 bases). From germline, CDR1 is DFQATT and CDR2 SNEGSKA (reference sequence). V was trimmed by 5 bases and J by 6 bases, leaving 14 bases between them. This CDR3 spans 13 amino acids. The CDR3 reads CSASVGLGQPQHF. CDR3 bases: TGCAGTGCTTCTGTGGGGCTCGGTCAGCCCCAGCATTTT.

The chain has TRBV25-1 and TRBJ1-4; 9 bases fit TRBD1. The CDR3 covers 15 residues. Germline trimming cut 7 bases from V and 5 bases from J; bases unmatched to any gene: 8. Per germline, CDR1 MGHDK and CDR2 SYGVNS. CDR3 in DNA: TGTGCCAGCACACCGTTCGGGACAGGGAATGAAAAACTGTTTTTT. Protein product: CASTPFGTGNEKLFF.

This clonotype was seen only a few times. The rearrangement joins TRBV29-1 to TRBJ1-2; D may be TRBD1 (5 bases). Per germline, CDR1 SQVTM and CDR2 ANQGSEA. The CDR3 loop spans 14 amino acids. V was cut by 1 base and J by 6 bases, with 15 bases left in between. The CDR3 loop reads CSVEGVGGVDGYTF. The DNA of the CDR3 is TGCAGCGTTGAAGGAGTTGGAGGGGTTGATGGCTACACCTTC. The full variable domain, its missing parts supplied by reference TRBV29-1 and TRBJ1-2, is SAVISQKPSRDICQRGTSLTIQCQVDSQVTMMFWYRQQPGQSLTLIATANQGSEATYESGFVIDKFPISRPNLTFSTLTVSNMSPEDSSIYLCSVEGVGGVDGYTFGSGTRLTVV.

The chain recombines TRBV11-2 with TRBJ2-5; D might be TRBD1 or TRBD2, each matching 5 bases. CDR1 is SGHAT, CDR2 FQNNGV, per germline. There are 15 residues in the CDR3. The ends were cut back, 0 bases at V and 5 bases at J, with 13 bases in the middle. The CDR3 nucleotides are TGTGCCAGCAGCTTAGATCGCGGCTGGGGGGAGACCCAGTACTTC. This codes for CASSLDRGWGETQYF.

The chain has TRBV11-2 and TRBJ1-1, with unresolved D. Germline-derived CDR1 and CDR2 are SGHAT and FQNNGV. The CDR3 loop spans 13 amino acids. The germline V and J ends were trimmed by 1 base and 4 bases, with 7 bases remaining between them. The CDR3: CASSLGISTEAFF. The CDR3 DNA reads as TGTGCCAGCAGCTTAGGAATCAGCACTGAAGCTTTCTTT. Filled out from reference TRBV11-2 and TRBJ1-1, the complete variable domain reads EAGVAQSPRYKIIEKRQSVAFWCNPISGHATLYWYQQILGQGPKLLIQFQNNGVVDDSQLPKDRFSAERLKGVDSTLKIQPAKLEDSAVYLCASSLGISTEAFFGQGTRLTVV.

This clonotype showed up just a few times. V and J are TRBV20-1 and TRBJ1-5; D is uncertain. Germline V gives CDR1 DFQATT, CDR2 SNEGSKA (reference sequence). This CDR3 region has 14 residues. V was trimmed by 5 bases and J by 1 base, leaving 12 bases between them. The CDR3 protein is CSARVLASNQPQHF. The CDR3 region has the DNA TGCAGTGCTCGGGTCTTGGCAAGCAATCAGCCCCAGCATTTT.

The rearrangement joins TRBV27 to TRBJ2-6; the D gene could be TRBD1 or TRBD2 (5 bases each). The ends were cut back, 4 bases at V and 2 bases at J, with 12 bases in the middle. The CDR3 contains 16 residues. Germline V gene sequence: CDR1 MNHEY, CDR2 SMNVEV (reference sequence). Here the CDR3 reads CASSSMGVAGANVLTF. The CDR3 DNA is TGTGCCAGCAGTTCCATGGGGGTAGCTGGGGCCAACGTCCTGACTTTC.

J is TRBJ1-5 and V is TRBV25-1; no firm D call. The V gene lost 2 bases and the J gene lost 15 bases, with 11 bases spanning the gap. This CDR3 is 11 amino acids long. Germline V lookup: CDR1 MGHDK, CDR2 SYGVNS. The CDR3, as DNA: TGTGCCAGCAGTGAAGGTAGGCGCTGGCATTTT. This codes for CASSEGRRWHF. Full variable domain (remainder filled in from reference TRBV25-1 and TRBJ1-5): EADIYQTPRYLVIGTGKKITLECSQTMGHDKMYWYQQDPGMELHLIHYSYGVNSTEKGDLSSESTVSRIRTEHFPLTLESARPSHTSQYLCASSEGRRWHFGDGTRLSIL.

The chain is built from TRBV19 and TRBJ1-5; 7 nucleotides match TRBD1. Looked up from germline, CDR1 is LNHDA and CDR2 is SQIVND (reference sequence). The length of the CDR3 is 19 residues. The V and J ends lost 0 bases and 5 bases, in that order; junction bases with no gene match: 16. CDR3 DNA sequence: TGTGCCAGTAGTATAGATCTGGTCAGGGTCAAAGGGACAGATCAGCCCCAGCATTTT. It translates to CASSIDLVRVKGTDQPQHF.

The V and J genes are TRBV20-1 and TRBJ2-7; D may correspond to TRBD1 or TRBD2 (5 bases each). The CDR3 consists of 15 residues. The germline V and J ends were trimmed by 3 bases and 0 bases, with 15 bases remaining between them. Per the germline V gene, CDR1 is DFQATT and CDR2 is SNEGSKA (reference sequence). The CDR3 is CSASPRDGSSYEQYF. The CDR3 DNA is TGCAGTGCTAGCCCCCGGGACGGAAGCTCCTACGAGCAGTACTTC.

This CDR3 reads CSAGYGLADYEQYF. Written as DNA, the CDR3 is TGCAGTGCAGGCTATGGACTAGCGGACTACGAGCAGTACTTC. The V call is TRBV20-1, the J call TRBJ2-7, with TRBD2 matching 10 bases. This CDR3 spans 14 amino acids. Germline V gene data show CDR1 as DFQATT and CDR2 as SNEGSKA (reference sequence). J lost 3 bases, V lost 6 bases, and 8 bases had no gene match.

This clonotype has just a few counts. This sequence joins TRBV12-3 or TRBV12-4 and TRBJ1-2; tentatively, D is TRBD1 (5 bases). The V and J ends lost 8 bases and 12 bases respectively, with 19 bases between them. This CDR3 contains 12 residues. The CDR3: CASRGRGGFDTF. The CDR3 DNA reads TGTGCCAGCCGAGGACGGGGGGGTTTTGACACCTTC.

This clonotype has more than one count but fewer than ten. The rearrangement links TRBV28 to TRBJ1-2, with D maybe TRBD1 (6 bases). Trimming took 7 bases from V and 2 from J, leaving 17 bases between them. Germline V gene sequence: CDR1 MDHEN, CDR2 SYDVKM. The CDR3 consists of 15 residues. The CDR3 here is CASTEGGPPNYGYTF. CDR3 in DNA: TGTGCCAGCACCGAGGGGGGGCCCCCAAACTATGGCTACACCTTC.